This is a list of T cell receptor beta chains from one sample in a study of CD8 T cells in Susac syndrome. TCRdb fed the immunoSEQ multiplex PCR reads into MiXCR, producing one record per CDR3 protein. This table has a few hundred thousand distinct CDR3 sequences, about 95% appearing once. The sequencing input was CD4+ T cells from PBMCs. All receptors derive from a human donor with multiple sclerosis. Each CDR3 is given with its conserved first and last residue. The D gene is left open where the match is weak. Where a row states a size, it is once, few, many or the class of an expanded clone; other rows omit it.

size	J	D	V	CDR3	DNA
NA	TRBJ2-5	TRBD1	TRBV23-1	CASTPRDRGLQETQYF	TGCGCCAGCACCCCTCGGGACAGGGGCTTGCAAGAGACCCAGTACTTC
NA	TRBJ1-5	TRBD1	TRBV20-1	CSPTIRDSSNQPQHF	TGCAGTCCTACTATCCGGGACAGTAGCAATCAGCCCCAGCATTTT
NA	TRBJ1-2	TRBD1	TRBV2	CASSVQGALYGYTF	TGTGCCAGCAGTGTACAGGGGGCATTGTATGGCTACACCTTC
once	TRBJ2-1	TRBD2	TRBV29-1	CSGVGLAGGPRYNEQFF	TGCAGCGGAGTTGGGCTAGCGGGAGGGCCCCGCTACAATGAGCAGTTCTTC
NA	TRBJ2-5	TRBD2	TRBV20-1	CSAYRPTSGGKTQYF	TGCAGTGCCTACCGCCCTACTAGCGGGGGTAAGACCCAGTACTTC
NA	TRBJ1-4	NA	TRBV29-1	CSVGRGSGEKLFF	TGCAGCGTGGGCCGGGGATCCGGTGAAAAACTGTTTTTT
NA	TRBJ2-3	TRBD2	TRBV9	CASSVRTSGSVSTDTQYF	TGTGCCAGCAGCGTCCGGACTAGCGGGAGTGTGAGCACAGATACGCAGTATTTT
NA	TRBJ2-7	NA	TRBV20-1	CSARGGRDLYEQYF	TGCAGTGCTAGAGGTGGCAGGGACCTATACGAGCAGTACTTC
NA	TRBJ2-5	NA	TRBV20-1	CSAPSGKETQYF	TGCAGTGCCCCCTCCGGGAAGGAGACCCAGTACTTC
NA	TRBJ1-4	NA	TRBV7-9	CATTHRTGKLFF	TGTGCCACTACCCACCGTACGGGAAAACTGTTTTTT
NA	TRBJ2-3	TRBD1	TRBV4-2	CASSPDRAGTDTQYF	TGTGCCAGCAGCCCGGACAGGGCGGGCACAGATACGCAGTATTTT
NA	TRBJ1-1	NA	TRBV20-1	CSAQENTEAFF	TGCAGTGCCCAGGAGAACACTGAAGCTTTCTTT
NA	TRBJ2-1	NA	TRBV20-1	CSARDPTGINEQFF	TGCAGTGCTAGAGATCCCACGGGGATAAATGAGCAGTTCTTC
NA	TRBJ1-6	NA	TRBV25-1	CASTVGQATNSPLHF	TGTGCCAGCACGGTTGGGCAGGCGACGAATTCACCCCTCCACTTT
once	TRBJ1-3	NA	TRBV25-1	CASSDLGNTIYF	TGTGCCAGCAGTGATCTTGGAAACACCATATATTTT
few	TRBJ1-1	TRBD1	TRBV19	CASSPDRLNTEAFF	TGTGCCAGTAGTCCGGACAGGCTGAACACTGAAGCTTTCTTT
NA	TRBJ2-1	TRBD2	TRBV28	CASSLVDGLAENNEQFF	TGTGCCAGCAGTTTGGTCGATGGACTAGCGGAGAACAATGAGCAGTTCTTC
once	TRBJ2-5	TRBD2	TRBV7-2	CASSLAVAGGRWTQYF	TGTGCCAGCAGCTTAGCCGTAGCGGGGGGCCGGTGGACCCAGTACTTC
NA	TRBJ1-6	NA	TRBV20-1	CSAAPGFGGDSPLHF	TGCAGTGCCGCCCCAGGGTTTGGGGGGGATTCACCCCTCCACTTT
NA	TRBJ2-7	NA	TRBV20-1	CSARPAGANAYEQYF	TGCAGTGCTAGACCCGCTGGCGCAAATGCCTACGAGCAGTACTTC